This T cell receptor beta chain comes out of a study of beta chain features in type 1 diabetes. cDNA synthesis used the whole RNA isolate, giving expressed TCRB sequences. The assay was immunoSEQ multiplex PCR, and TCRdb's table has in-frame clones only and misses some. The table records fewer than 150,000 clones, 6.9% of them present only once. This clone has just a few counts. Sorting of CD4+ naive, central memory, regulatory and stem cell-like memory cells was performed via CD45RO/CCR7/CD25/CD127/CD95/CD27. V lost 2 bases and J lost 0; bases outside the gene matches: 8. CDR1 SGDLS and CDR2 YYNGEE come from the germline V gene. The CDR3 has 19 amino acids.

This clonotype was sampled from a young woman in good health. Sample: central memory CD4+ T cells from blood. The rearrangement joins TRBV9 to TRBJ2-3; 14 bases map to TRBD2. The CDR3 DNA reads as TGTGCCAGCAGCGTTAGTGGACTAGCGGGAGGTTCTAGCACAGATACGCAGTATTTT. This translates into CASSVSGLAGGSSTDTQYF.